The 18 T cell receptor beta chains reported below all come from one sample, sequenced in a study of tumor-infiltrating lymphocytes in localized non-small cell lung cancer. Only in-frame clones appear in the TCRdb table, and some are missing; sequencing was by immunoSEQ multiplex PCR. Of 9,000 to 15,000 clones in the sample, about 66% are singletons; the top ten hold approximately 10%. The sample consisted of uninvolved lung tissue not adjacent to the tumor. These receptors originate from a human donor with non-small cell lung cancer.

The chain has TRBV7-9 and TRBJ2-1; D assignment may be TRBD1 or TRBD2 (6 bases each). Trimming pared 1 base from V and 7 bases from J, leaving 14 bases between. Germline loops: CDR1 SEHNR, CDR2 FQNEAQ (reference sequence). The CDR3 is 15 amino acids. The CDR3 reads CASSLVRGGRNEQFF. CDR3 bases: TGTGCCAGCAGCTTAGTTCGTGGGGGGCGGAATGAGCAGTTCTTC.

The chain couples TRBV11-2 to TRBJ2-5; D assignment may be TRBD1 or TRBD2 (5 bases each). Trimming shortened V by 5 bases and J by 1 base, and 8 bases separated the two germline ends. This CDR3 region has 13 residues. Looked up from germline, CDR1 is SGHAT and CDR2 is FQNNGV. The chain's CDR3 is CASSLGVQETQYF. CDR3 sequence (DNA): TGTGCCAGCAGCCTGGGGGTCCAAGAGACCCAGTACTTC.

CDR3 residues: CAWRITGSNRDTEAFF. In nucleotides, the CDR3 is TGTGCCTGGAGGATAACAGGTTCAAACCGGGACACTGAAGCTTTCTTT. J is TRBJ1-1 and V is TRBV30, with D perhaps matching TRBD1 (5 bases). CDR1 is GTSNPN and CDR2 is SVGIG in the germline V gene (reference sequence). Trimming removed 3 bases at V and 3 bases at J, with 20 bases between. This CDR3 is built from 16 residues.

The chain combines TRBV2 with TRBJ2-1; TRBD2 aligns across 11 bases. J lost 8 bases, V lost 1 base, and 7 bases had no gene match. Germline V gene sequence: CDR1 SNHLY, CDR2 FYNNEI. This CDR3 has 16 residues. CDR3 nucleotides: TGTGCCAGCAGTGAAGTAGCGGGAGGGATACTCGATGAGCAGTTCTTC. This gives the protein CASSEVAGGILDEQFF.

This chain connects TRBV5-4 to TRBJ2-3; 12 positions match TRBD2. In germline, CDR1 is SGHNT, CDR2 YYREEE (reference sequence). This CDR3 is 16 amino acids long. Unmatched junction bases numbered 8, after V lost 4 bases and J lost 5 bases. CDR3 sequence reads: CASSRGLLAGGDTQYF. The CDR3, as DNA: TGTGCCAGCAGCCGGGGGTTACTAGCGGGAGGAGATACGCAGTATTTT.

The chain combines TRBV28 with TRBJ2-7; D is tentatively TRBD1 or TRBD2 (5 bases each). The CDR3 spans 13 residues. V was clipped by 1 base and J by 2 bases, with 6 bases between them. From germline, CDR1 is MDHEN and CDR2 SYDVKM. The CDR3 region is CASSLLGAYEQYF. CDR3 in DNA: TGTGCCAGCAGTTTATTGGGGGCCTACGAGCAGTACTTC.

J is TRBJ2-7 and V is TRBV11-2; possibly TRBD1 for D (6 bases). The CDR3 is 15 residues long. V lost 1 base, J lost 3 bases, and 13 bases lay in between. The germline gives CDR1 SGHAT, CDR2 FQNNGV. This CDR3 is CASSLAQGPSYEQYF. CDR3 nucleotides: TGTGCCAGCAGCTTAGCGCAGGGGCCAAGCTACGAGCAGTACTTC.

CDR3 sequence (DNA): TGCGCCAGCAGCTTTAGTTACAGGGGGCCTCCCGGGGAGCTGTTTTTT. Protein sequence: CASSFSYRGPPGELFF. The rearrangement links TRBV5-1 to TRBJ2-2, with 9 bases fitting TRBD1. Germline loops: CDR1 SGHRS, CDR2 YFSETQ. CDR3 size: 16 residues. The V gene end was trimmed by 2 bases and the J gene end by 6 bases; junction bases not matched to a gene: 8.

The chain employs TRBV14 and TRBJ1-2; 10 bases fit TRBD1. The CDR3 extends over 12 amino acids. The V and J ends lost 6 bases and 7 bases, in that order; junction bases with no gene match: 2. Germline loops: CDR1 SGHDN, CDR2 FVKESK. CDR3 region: CASSRQGAGYTF. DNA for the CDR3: TGTGCCAGCAGTCGACAGGGGGCTGGCTACACCTTC.

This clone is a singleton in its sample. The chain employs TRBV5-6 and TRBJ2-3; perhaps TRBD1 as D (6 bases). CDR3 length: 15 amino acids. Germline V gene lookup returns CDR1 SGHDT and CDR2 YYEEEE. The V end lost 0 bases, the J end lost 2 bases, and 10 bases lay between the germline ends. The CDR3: CASSLDWTATDTQYF. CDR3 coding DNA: TGTGCCAGCAGCTTGGACTGGACAGCCACAGATACGCAGTATTTT.

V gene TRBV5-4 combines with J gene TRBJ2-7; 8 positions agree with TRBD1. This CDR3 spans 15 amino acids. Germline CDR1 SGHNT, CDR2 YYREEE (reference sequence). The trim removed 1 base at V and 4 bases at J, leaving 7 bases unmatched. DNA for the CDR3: TGTGCCAGCAGCTTGCAGCCAGGGGGCTATTACGAGCAGTACTTC. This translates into CASSLQPGGYYEQYF.

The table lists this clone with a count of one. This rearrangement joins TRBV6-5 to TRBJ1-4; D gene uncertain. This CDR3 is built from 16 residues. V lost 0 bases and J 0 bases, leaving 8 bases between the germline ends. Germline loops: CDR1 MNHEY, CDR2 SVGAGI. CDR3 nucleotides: TGTGCCAGCAGTTACTCGAGCGTTGCAACTAATGAAAAACTGTTTTTT. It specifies CASSYSSVATNEKLFF.

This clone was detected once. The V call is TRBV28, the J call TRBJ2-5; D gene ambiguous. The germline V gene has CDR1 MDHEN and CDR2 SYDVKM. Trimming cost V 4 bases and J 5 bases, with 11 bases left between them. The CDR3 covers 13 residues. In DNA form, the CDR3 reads TGTGCCAGCAGTTCCCTGAATGGGGAGACCCAGTACTTC. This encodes CASSSLNGETQYF. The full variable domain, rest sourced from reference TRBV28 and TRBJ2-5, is DVKVTQSSRYLVKRTGEKVFLECVQDMDHENMFWYRQDPGLGLRLIYFSYDVKMKEKGDIPEGYSVSREKKERFSLILESASTNQTSMYLCASSSLNGETQYFGPGTRLLVL.

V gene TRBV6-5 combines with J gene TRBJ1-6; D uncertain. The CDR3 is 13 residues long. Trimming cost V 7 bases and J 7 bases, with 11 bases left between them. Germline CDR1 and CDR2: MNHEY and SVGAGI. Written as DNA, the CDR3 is TGTGCCAGCACCTGGGGTTCCAATTCACCCCTCCACTTT. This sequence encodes CASTWGSNSPLHF.

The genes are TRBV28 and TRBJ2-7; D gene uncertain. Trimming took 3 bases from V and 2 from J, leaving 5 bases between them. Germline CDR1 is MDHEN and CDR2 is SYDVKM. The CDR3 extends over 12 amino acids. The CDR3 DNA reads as TGTGCCAGCAGTTTCAGTACCTACGAGCAGTACTTC. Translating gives CASSFSTYEQYF.

DNA for the CDR3: TGTGCCAGCAGTTACTCGAGGAGCTCCTATAATTCACCCCTCCACTTT. Translated: CASSYSRSSYNSPLHF. The chain couples TRBV6-5 to TRBJ1-6; D unclear. CDR1 and CDR2 (germline): MNHEY, SVGAGI. With 0 bases removed from V and 0 bases from J, the gap between germline ends came to 6 bases. The CDR3 covers 16 residues.

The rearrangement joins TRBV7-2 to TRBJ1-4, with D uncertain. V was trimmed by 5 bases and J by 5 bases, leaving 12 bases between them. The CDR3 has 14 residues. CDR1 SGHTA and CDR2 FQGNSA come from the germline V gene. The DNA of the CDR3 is TGTGCCAGCAGCCCCGGGCCCAACAATGAAAAACTGTTTTTT. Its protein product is CASSPGPNNEKLFF.

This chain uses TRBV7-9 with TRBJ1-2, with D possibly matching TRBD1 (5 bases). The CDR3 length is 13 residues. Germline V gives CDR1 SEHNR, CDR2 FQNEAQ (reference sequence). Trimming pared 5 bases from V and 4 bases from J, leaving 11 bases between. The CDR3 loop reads CASSIGTGYGYTF. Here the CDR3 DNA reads TGTGCCAGCAGCATAGGGACGGGCTATGGCTACACCTTC.